The clone carrying this TCR beta chain turned up a few times. This specimen belongs to a study of blood T cell repertoires in COVID-19. This CDR3 has 15 amino acids. TCRdb keeps only in-frame clones here, not all; method: immunoSEQ multiplex PCR. The sample holds 260,000 or so clones; roughly 84% are singletons and the top ten take around 7.8%. The sample was peripheral blood. The sequence was collected from a human donor in a cohort sampled during active COVID-19. V is TRBV21-1 and J is TRBJ1-1; the table calls TRBD1, which could not be checked here. TRBV21-1 is assigned pseudogene status. The CDR3, as DNA: TGTGCCAGCAGCCCCCGGGTTCCAGGGGACACTGAAGCTTTCTTT. Protein sequence: CASSPRVPGDTEAFF.